This TCR beta chain was observed in a study of cytomegalovirus exposure and HLA in healthy donors. This clone was counted a few times. CDR1 and CDR2 from the germline V gene are SEHNR and FQNEAQ (reference sequence). This CDR3 comprises 12 residues. Trimming stripped 8 bases from V and 6 bases from J, with 11 bases between. 60 Vbeta and 13 Jbeta primers were used in PCR. Produced via immunoSEQ multiplex PCR; TCRdb's table is partial and in-frame only. The table has about 160,000 clones, approximately 84% seen once. The sequencing input was PBMCs. The TCR originated in a man aged 45-65 years in good health and CMV-seropositive. The V call is TRBV7-9, the J call TRBJ1-5; no reliable D call. The DNA for the CDR3 is TGTGCCAGCGGCTCGCCGGGTCAGCCCCAGCATTTT. Translating gives CASGSPGQPQHF.